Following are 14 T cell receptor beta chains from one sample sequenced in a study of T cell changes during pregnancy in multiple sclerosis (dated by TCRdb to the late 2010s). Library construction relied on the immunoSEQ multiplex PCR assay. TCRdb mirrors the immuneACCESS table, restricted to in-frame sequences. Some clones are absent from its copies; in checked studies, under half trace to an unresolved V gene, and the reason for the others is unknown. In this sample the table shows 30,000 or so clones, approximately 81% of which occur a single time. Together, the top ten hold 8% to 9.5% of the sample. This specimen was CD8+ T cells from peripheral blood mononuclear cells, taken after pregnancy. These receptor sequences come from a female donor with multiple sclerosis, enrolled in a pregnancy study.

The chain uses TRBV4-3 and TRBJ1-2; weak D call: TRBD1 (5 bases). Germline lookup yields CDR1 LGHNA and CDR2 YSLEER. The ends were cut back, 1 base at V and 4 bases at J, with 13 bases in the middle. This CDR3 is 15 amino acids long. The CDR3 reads CASSQGEWDSYGYTF. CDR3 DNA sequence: TGCGCCAGCAGCCAAGGAGAGTGGGACTCCTATGGCTACACCTTC.

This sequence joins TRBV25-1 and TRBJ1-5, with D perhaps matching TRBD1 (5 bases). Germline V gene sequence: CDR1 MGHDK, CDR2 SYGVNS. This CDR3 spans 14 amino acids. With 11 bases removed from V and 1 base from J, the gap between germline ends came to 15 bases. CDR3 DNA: TGTGCCCGCGGGGGTTGTGGGAGCAATCAGCCCCAGCATTTT. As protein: CARGGCGSNQPQHF.

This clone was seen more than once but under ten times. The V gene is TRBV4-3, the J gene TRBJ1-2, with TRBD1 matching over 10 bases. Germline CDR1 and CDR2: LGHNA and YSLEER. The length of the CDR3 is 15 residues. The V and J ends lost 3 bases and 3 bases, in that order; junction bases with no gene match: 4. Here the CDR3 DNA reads TGCGCCAGCAGCCACTCCGGGACAGGGGACTATGGCTACACCTTC. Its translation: CASSHSGTGDYGYTF.

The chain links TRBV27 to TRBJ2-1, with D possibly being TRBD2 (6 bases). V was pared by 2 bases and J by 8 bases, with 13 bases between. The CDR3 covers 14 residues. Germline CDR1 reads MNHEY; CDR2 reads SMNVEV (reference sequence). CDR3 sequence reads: CASSLGGRIYEQFF. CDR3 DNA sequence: TGTGCCAGCAGTTTAGGGGGGAGGATCTATGAGCAGTTCTTC.

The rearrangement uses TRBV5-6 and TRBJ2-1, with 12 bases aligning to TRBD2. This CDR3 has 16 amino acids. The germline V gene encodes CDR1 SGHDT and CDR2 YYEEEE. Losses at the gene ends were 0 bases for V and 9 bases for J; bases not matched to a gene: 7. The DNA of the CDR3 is TGTGCCAGCAGCTTGGGACTAGCGGGGGAGTTCAGTGAGCAGTTCTTC. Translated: CASSLGLAGEFSEQFF.

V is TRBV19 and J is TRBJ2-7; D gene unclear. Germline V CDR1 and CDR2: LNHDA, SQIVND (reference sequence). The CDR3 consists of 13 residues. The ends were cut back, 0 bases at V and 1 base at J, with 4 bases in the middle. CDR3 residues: CASSIDLSYEQYF. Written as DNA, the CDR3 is TGTGCCAGTAGTATAGATCTTTCCTACGAGCAGTACTTC.

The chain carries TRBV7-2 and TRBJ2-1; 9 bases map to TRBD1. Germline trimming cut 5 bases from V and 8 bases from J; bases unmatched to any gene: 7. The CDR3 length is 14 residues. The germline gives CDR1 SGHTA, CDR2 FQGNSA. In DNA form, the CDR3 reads TGTGCCAGCAGCCTCGGACAGGGGCTGGATGAGCAGTTCTTC. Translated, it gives CASSLGQGLDEQFF.

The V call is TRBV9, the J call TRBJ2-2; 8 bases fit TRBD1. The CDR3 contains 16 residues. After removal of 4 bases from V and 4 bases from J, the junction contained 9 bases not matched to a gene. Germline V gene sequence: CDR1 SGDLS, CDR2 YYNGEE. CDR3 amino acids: CASSTANRGSTGELFF. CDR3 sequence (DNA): TGTGCCAGCAGCACAGCAAACAGGGGGAGCACCGGGGAGCTGTTTTTT.

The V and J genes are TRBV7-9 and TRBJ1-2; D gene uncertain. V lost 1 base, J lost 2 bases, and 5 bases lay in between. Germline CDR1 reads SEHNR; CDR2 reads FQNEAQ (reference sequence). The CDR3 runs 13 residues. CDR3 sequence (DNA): TGTGCCAGCAGCTTAGATGCGAACTATGGCTACACCTTC. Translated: CASSLDANYGYTF.

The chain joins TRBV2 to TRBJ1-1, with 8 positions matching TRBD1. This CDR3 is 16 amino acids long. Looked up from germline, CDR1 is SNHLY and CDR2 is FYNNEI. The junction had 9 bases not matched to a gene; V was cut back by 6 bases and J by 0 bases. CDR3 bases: TGTGCCAGCAGCGACGGACAGGGTGGTATGAACACTGAAGCTTTCTTT. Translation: CASSDGQGGMNTEAFF.

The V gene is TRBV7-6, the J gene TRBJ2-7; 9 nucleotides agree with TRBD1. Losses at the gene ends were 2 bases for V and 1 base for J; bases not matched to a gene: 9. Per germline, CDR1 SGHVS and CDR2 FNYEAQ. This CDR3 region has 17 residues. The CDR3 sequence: CASSLLPPGQGSYEQYF. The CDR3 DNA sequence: TGTGCCAGCAGCTTATTACCACCGGGACAGGGATCCTACGAGCAGTACTTC.

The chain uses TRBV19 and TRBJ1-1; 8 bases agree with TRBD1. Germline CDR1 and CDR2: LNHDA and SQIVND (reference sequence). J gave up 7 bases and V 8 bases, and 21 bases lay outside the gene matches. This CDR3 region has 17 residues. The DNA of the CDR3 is TGTGCCAGTTGGGGCTCGTCCCGGGACAGGTTACTGCTTGAAGCTTTCTTT. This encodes CASWGSSRDRLLLEAFF.

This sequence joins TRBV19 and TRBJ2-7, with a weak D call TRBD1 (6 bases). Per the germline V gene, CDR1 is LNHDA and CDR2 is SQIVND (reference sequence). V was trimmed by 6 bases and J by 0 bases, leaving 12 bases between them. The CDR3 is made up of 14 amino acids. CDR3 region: CASSSRQVSYEQYF. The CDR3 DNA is TGTGCCAGTAGCAGCCGACAGGTCTCCTACGAGCAGTACTTC.

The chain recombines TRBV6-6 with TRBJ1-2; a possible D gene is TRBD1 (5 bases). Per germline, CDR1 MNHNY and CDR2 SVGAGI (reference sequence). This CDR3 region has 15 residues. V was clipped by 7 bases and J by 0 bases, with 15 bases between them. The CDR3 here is CASTSFWGANYGYTF. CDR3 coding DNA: TGTGCCAGCACCTCATTTTGGGGGGCTAACTATGGCTACACCTTC.